The T cell receptor beta chain described here comes from a study of cytomegalovirus exposure and HLA in healthy donors. Looking at the study overall: There were just under 400 genotyped donors. Of these, roughly 86% fell in the genetic ancestry cluster associated with self-reported Caucasian donors.

Only a few counts were recorded for this clone. PCR amplification relied on 60 Vbeta primers (plus 13 Jbeta primers). Using immunoSEQ multiplex PCR, the repertoire was profiled, and TCRdb retains in-frame clones only, with some absent. Among about 160,000 clones listed, roughly four fifths were seen once. Germline V lookup: CDR1 SGHRS, CDR2 YFSETQ. This CDR3 comprises 13 residues. V was cut by 2 bases and J by 3 bases, with 8 bases left in between. The V and J genes are TRBV5-1 and TRBJ2-5; weak D call: TRBD1 (6 bases). The sequencing sample was made of PBMCs. The TCR sequence derives from a man in his late teens or twenties in good health and CMV-seronegative. The CDR3, as DNA: TGCGCCAGCAGCTTCTCAGGGGAAGAGACCCAGTACTTC. Its protein product is CASSFSGEETQYF.